The TCR beta chain described here comes from a study of shared clonotypes between healthy human individuals. Across the study: Aged 18 to 49, the donors were two women and a few men.

Clones were sequenced by immunoSEQ multiplex PCR, and TCRdb holds only the in-frame ones, with some missing. The sample contains about 1.1 million clones, more than 75% of which appear only once. CDR1 ENHRY and CDR2 SYGVKD come from the germline V gene. Trimming removed 3 bases at V and 2 bases at J, with 8 bases between. The CDR3 runs to 13 residues. The V and J genes are TRBV10-3 and TRBJ2-7; possible D gene TRBD1, 5 bases. This sequence originates from a young man in good health. Some clones in this sample may be carry-over from other donors' samples. Sequencing was performed on memory CD4+ T cells from PBMCs. Subset reported: CD45RA-negative fraction. The CDR3 DNA follows: TGTGCCATCAGTGAAAAGGGGACCTACGAGCAGTACTTC. Its protein product is CAISEKGTYEQYF.